This T cell receptor (beta chain) was recovered during a study of blood T cell repertoires in COVID-19. Original processing methods: Nucleated cell number was recorded as an estimate derived from reference gene primer amplification. Sequenced by immunoSEQ multiplex PCR; TCRdb stores in-frame clones only, minus some. V and J calls and clone size are given by that table; D and trimming were obtained from the DNA. Seen here are roughly 120,000 clones, about 85% observed once, and the top ten hold about an eighth. The CDR3 sequence is 15 residues long. Trimming pared 0 bases from V and 4 bases from J, leaving 11 bases between. Germline CDR1 SGHNT, CDR2 YENEEA.

Sequencing was done on a sample of peripheral blood. The rearrangement joins TRBV11-3 to TRBJ2-3; D remains unclear. The sequence was collected from a human donor in a cohort sampled during active COVID-19. The CDR3 loop reads CASSLEAARSDTQYF. The CDR3 nucleotides read TGTGCCAGCAGCTTAGAGGCCGCCAGATCAGATACGCAGTATTTT.